Given below is one TCR beta chain in context. Its antigen is still unknown. MiXCR was run by TCRdb on the reads, yielding one entry per CDR3 protein. The sample gives around 750,000 distinct CDR3 sequences, 30% to 35% of which show up once; around 12% is in the top ten. This sample is part of a study of T cell repertoires in cytomegalovirus infection. About the study: CMV infection plus the matching HLA type was flagged by public TCR beta signatures.

The germline V gene has CDR1 SGHNT and CDR2 YYREEE (reference sequence). The V gene end was trimmed by 0 bases and the J gene end by 4 bases; junction bases not matched to a gene: 9. The CDR3 contains 19 residues. This chain connects TRBV5-4 to TRBJ2-2, with TRBD2 identical over 13 bases. The starting material was cultured CD8+ T cells from PBMCs, obtained from culture after CMV antigen stimulation. This receptor was obtained from a human donor in good health (CMV status not recorded). Some clones in this sample may be carry-over from other donors' samples. The CDR3 here is CASSLVGGTSGVVTGELFF. Written as DNA, the CDR3 is TGTGCCAGCAGCTTGGTGGGGGGGACTAGCGGGGTTGTCACCGGGGAGCTGTTTTTT.